The 4 T cell receptor beta chains reported below all come from one sample, sequenced in a study of blood T cell repertoires in COVID-19. The data were produced by immunoSEQ multiplex PCR, yet TCRdb's version contains in-frame clones alone and is incomplete. The sample records tens of thousands of clones, approximately 86% being singletons. Sample: peripheral blood. The source is a woman aged 80 or over with active or convalescent COVID-19.

The chain uses TRBV12-3 or TRBV12-4 and TRBJ1-1; D may be TRBD1 (6 bases). Trimming shortened V by 6 bases and J by 8 bases, and 10 bases separated the two germline ends. The CDR3 is 11 amino acids. DNA for the CDR3: TGTGCCAGCAGGTCCAGGGGAGAAGCTTTCTTT. Amino acid sequence: CASRSRGEAFF.

DNA for the CDR3: TGCGCCAGCAGGGGGGACTGGAGCTCTGGAAACACCATATATTTT. It encodes CASRGDWSSGNTIYF. The chain couples TRBV10-1 to TRBJ1-3; D perhaps matches TRBD1 (5 bases). The V and J ends lost 6 bases and 0 bases respectively, with 12 bases between them. Germline assignment: CDR1 WNHNN and CDR2 SYGVQD (reference sequence). The CDR3 consists of 15 residues.

The chain has TRBV5-4 and TRBJ1-1; D might be TRBD1 (6 bases). CDR1 and CDR2 (germline): SGHNT, YYREEE (reference sequence). Trimming cost V 6 bases and J 1 base, with 10 bases left between them. There are 13 residues in the CDR3. The CDR3 bases are TGTGCCAGCACCCTGACAGGGAACACTGAAGCTTTCTTT. It translates to CASTLTGNTEAFF.

The chain joins TRBV6-4 to TRBJ1-6; D may be TRBD1 (5 bases). This CDR3 has 15 residues. Germline assignment: CDR1 MRHNA and CDR2 SNTAGT. Deletions cut 6 bases from V and 6 bases from J, with 15 bases between. The CDR3 DNA reads as TGTGCCAGCAGGTGGAGGTCGGGGGGTAATTCACCCCTCCACTTT. Its translation is CASRWRSGGNSPLHF.